This T cell receptor beta chain is from a study of beta chain features in type 1 diabetes. What was sequenced were expressed TCRB transcripts, since all of the isolated RNA had been reverse transcribed. The method was immunoSEQ multiplex PCR; TCRdb's version includes in-frame clones alone and lacks a portion of them. The data show about 150,000 clones, about 9.2% seen once. Cells sorted by CD45RO/CCR7/CD25/CD127/CD95/CD27 comprised CD4+ naive, central memory, regulatory and stem cell-like memory cells. The study, taken as a whole, reports: Since sequencing was performed on cDNA, cells with high TCR expression could be over-represented. Equally in patients and controls, PCR might preferentially amplify shorter templates.

Worth noting for this clone: Its antigen is undetermined.

Input material: central memory CD4+ T cells from blood. This TCR was sampled from a man between 18 and 29 years old in good health.

The CDR3 loop reads CASSRRVSSNEKLFF. The CDR3 coding sequence is TGTGCCAGCTCTCGGCGGGTGTCTTCCAATGAAAAACTGTTTTTT. The V call is TRBV18, the J call TRBJ1-4, with D hard to call. Looked up from germline, CDR1 is KGHSH and CDR2 is LQKENI. V was trimmed by 6 bases and J by 5 bases, leaving 16 bases between them. This CDR3 contains 15 residues.